One sample yielded the 7 T cell receptor beta chains listed below, sequenced in a study of CD39 and CD103 CD8 tumor-infiltrating T cells listed by TCRdb under 2018. The protocol used for the library was the immunoSEQ multiplex PCR assay. Here the immuneACCESS table is served through TCRdb, limited to in-frame sequences with V and J called. Missing clones are a known gap in these copies; in checked studies unresolved V genes cover under half, and the rest lacks a known reason. This sample comprises about 2,500 clones, about 72% of them detected only once. The ten largest clones take up 10% to 15% of the sample. Sequencing was done on a sample of CD39- CD103- CD8+ T cells sorted from the tumor. Sample cell subset or site, as interpreted from the label and publication: CD103-CD39- double-negative CD45RA- CD8 T cells. All receptors come from a human donor with head and neck squamous cell carcinoma.

The chain uses TRBV6-5 and TRBJ1-1; the match to TRBD1 covers 9 bases. With 0 bases clipped from V and 3 bases from J, the junction kept 5 bases outside the gene matches. CDR1 is MNHEY, CDR2 SVGAGI, per germline. The CDR3 totals 16 residues. CDR3 in DNA: TGTGCCAGCAGTTACTCCCGACAGGGGGGAGACACTGAAGCTTTCTTT. Its translation: CASSYSRQGGDTEAFF.

The chain is built from TRBV10-1 and TRBJ2-3; D gene ambiguous. Looked up from germline, CDR1 is WNHNN and CDR2 is SYGVQD (reference sequence). Deletions cut 4 bases from V and 2 bases from J, with 10 bases between. The CDR3 is made up of 14 amino acids. CDR3 DNA sequence: TGCGCCAGCAGTGTTTACAGTCCCACAGATACGCAGTATTTT. Its protein product is CASSVYSPTDTQYF.

The chain carries TRBV7-6 and TRBJ2-7, with D uncertain. The CDR3 contains 15 residues. Per the germline V gene, CDR1 is SGHVS and CDR2 is FNYEAQ. V lost 5 bases and J lost 0, with 14 bases in between. CDR3 sequence reads: CASSLEVSFSYEQYF. CDR3 sequence (DNA): TGTGCCAGCAGCCTAGAAGTCAGTTTCTCCTACGAGCAGTACTTC.

The chain links TRBV4-1 to TRBJ2-3, with 8 bases lining up with TRBD1. The V segment lost 4 bases and the J segment 2 bases; nucleotides outside the gene matches: 11. The CDR3 is 17 residues long. Germline V gives CDR1 MGHRA, CDR2 YSYEKL. CDR3: CASSPEGQETFTDTQYF. CDR3 DNA: TGCGCCAGCAGCCCTGAGGGACAGGAAACATTCACAGATACGCAGTATTTT.

CDR3 protein: CASSLGTHTEAFF. The CDR3 bases are TGTGCCAGCAGCTTGGGGACCCACACTGAAGCTTTCTTT. The chain has TRBV5-4 and TRBJ1-1, with D unresolved. The CDR3 is made up of 13 amino acids. V was cut by 0 bases and J by 3 bases, with 6 bases left in between. Per germline, CDR1 SGHNT and CDR2 YYREEE (reference sequence).

This clone was recorded only once. The chain joins TRBV29-1 to TRBJ1-2, with D possibly matching TRBD1 (5 bases). CDR1 is SQVTM, CDR2 ANQGSEA, per germline. The CDR3 covers 12 residues. Trimming took off 6 bases at V and 2 bases at J, with 10 bases between the two ends. The CDR3 DNA reads as TGCAGCGTCGTGGAGGGGAACTATGGCTACACCTTC. Translating it yields CSVVEGNYGYTF.

This clone has just one count. The chain couples TRBV5-1 to TRBJ2-3; 7 nucleotides align to TRBD2. The CDR3 is 15 residues long. The germline gives CDR1 SGHRS, CDR2 YFSETQ. The junction had 5 bases not matched to a gene; V was cut back by 4 bases and J by 0 bases. The CDR3, as DNA: TGCGCCAGCAGCCCAGGGACTACTAGCACAGATACGCAGTATTTT. It yields the protein CASSPGTTSTDTQYF.